This T cell receptor (beta chain) was found in a study of blood T cell repertoires in COVID-19. Only in-frame clones appear in the TCRdb table, and some are missing; sequencing was by immunoSEQ multiplex PCR. The table lists some 150,000 clones, 86% of them singletons. The source is a man aged 65 to 85 with acute or convalescent COVID-19. What was sequenced was peripheral blood.

DNA of the CDR3: TGTGCCAGCAGTGAATTGAGGGGGGGGGAACAAGAGACCCAGTACTTC. It is translated as CASSELRGGEQETQYF. The J gene is TRBJ2-5, the V gene TRBV25-1; weak D call: TRBD2 (7 bases). The CDR3 is 16 residues long. CDR1 MGHDK and CDR2 SYGVNS come from the germline V gene. V shed 1 base and J shed 2 bases, with 14 bases lying between them.